This TCR beta chain was found in a study of T cells after yellow fever vaccination. Study details: For low cell numbers, libraries were made with SMART-Seq v4 Ultra Low Input.

In this sample, this clonotype turned up a few times. Its antigen remains unknown. Study-level findings and limits: Abundant clonotypes from the bulk population could get into FACS-sorted repertoires as contaminants. Post-booster reappearance was seen for most primary-vaccination clones (just over 95% CD4, 75% to 90% CD8). The CD4 compartment and the CD8 compartment contained a small share of clonotypes in common.

TCRdb processed the 5' RACE reads anew with MiXCR; each CDR3 protein has one entry. The table has about 320,000 distinct CDR3 sequences, over 3.5% seen once. The CDR3 contains 14 residues. Germline assignment: CDR1 MNHEY and CDR2 SMNVEV (reference sequence). Trimming cost V 8 bases and J 9 bases, with 20 bases left between them. Specimen: PBMCs, collected 15 days after the yellow fever booster vaccination. The receptor was derived from a man younger than 35 who received the YFV17D yellow fever vaccine. The rearrangement links TRBV27 to TRBJ2-1, with D possibly matching TRBD2 (6 bases). The DNA of the CDR3 is TGTGCCAGCGCCCTGGTAGTCCCCGGGGGTGAGCAGTTCTTC. It encodes CASALVVPGGEQFF.